This TCR beta chain appears in the sequencing data of a study of shared clonotypes between healthy human individuals. This CDR3 region has 14 residues. Trimming removed 7 bases at V and 0 bases at J, with 13 bases between. Germline V gene lookup returns CDR1 MNHNS and CDR2 SASEGT. TCRdb's table, derived via immunoSEQ multiplex PCR, lists solely in-frame clones and lacks some. The sample consists of about 2.4 million clones, roughly 93% of them appearing once. This rearrangement joins TRBV6-1 to TRBJ2-7; D is possibly TRBD1 or TRBD2 (5 bases each). This receptor was obtained from a man between 18 and 35 years old in good health. Some clones in this sample may be carry-over from other donors' samples. Sequenced material: naive CD4+ T cells from PBMCs. The subset: CD45RA+ positively selected. CDR3 bases: TGTGCCAGCATGGAAGGGACCCTCTCCTACGAGCAGTACTTC. Its translation: CASMEGTLSYEQYF.